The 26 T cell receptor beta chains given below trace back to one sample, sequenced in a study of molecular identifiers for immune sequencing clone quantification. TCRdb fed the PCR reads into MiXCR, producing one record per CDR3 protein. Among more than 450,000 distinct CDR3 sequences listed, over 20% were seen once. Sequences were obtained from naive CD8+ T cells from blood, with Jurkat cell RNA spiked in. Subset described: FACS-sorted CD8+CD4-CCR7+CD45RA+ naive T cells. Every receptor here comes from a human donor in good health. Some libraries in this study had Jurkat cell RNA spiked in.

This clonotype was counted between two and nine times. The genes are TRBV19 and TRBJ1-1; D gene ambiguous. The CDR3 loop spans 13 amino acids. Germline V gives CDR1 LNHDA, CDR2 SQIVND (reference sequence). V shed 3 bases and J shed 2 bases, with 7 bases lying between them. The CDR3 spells CASSIFLNTEAFF. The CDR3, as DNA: TGTGCCAGTAGTATCTTCTTAAACACTGAAGCTTTCTTT.

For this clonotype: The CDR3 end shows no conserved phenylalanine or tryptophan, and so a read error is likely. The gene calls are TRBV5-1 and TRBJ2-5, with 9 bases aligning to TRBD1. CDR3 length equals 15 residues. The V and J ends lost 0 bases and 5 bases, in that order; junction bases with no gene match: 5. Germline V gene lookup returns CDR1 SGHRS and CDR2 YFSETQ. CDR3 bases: TGCGCCAGCAGCTTGGGTAACAGGGGGCCGGAGACCCAGTACCTC. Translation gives CASSLGNRGPETQYL.

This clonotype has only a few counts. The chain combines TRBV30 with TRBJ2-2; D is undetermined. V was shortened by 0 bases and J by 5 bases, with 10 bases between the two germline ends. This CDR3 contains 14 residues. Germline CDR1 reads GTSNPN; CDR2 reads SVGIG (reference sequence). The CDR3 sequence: CAWSVFGVTGELFF. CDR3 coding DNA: TGTGCCTGGAGTGTATTTGGGGTTACCGGGGAGCTGTTTTTT.

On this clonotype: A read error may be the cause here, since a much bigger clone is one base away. This CDR3 is CSAIGLKVQWENTEASF. In nucleotides, the CDR3 is TGCAGTGCTATAGGGTTGAAGGTCCAATGGGAGAACACTGAAGCTTCCTTT. The chain carries TRBV20-1 and TRBJ1-1; D not certain. The CDR3 totals 17 residues. Germline values: CDR1 DFQATT, CDR2 SNEGSKA (reference sequence).

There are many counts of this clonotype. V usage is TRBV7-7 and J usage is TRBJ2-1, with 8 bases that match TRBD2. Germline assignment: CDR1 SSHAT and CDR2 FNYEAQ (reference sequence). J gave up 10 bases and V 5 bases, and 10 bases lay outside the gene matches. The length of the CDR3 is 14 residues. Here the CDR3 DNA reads TGTGCCAGCAGCCTTAACGGGGGGGCCGACGAGCAGTTCTTC. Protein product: CASSLNGGADEQFF.

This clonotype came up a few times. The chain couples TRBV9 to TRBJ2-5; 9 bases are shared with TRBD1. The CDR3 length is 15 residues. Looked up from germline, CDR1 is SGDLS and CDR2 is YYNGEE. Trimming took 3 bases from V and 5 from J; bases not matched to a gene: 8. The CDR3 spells CASSAIGTGWETQYF. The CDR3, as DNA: TGTGCCAGCAGCGCCATCGGGACAGGGTGGGAGACCCAGTACTTC.

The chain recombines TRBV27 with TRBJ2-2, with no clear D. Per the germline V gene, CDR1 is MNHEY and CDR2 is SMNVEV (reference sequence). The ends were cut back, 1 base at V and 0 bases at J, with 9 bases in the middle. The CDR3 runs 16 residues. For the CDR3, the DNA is TGTGCCAGCAGTTTATGGCCTCCAGCGAACACCGGGGAGCTGTTTTTT. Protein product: CASSLWPPANTGELFF.

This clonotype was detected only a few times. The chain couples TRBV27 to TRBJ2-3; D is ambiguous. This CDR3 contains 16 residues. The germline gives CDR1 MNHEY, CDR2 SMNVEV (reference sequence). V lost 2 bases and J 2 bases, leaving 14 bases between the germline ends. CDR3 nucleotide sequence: TGTGCCAGCAGTTTAGGCGTCAACAAACACACAGATACGCAGTATTTT. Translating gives CASSLGVNKHTDTQYF.

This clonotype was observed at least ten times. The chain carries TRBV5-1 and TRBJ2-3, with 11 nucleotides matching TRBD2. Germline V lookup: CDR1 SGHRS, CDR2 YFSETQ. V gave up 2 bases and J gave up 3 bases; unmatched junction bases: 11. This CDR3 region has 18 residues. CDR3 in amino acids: CASSFLGLAEILTDTQYF. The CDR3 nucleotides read TGCGCCAGCAGCTTTCTGGGACTAGCGGAAATTCTAACAGATACGCAGTATTTT. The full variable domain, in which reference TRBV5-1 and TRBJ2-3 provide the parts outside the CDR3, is KAGVTQTPRYLIKTRGQQVTLSCSPISGHRSVSWYQQTPGQGLQFLFEYFSETQRNKGNFPGRFSGRQFSNSRSEMNVSTLELGDSALYLCASSFLGLAEILTDTQYFGPGTRLTVL.

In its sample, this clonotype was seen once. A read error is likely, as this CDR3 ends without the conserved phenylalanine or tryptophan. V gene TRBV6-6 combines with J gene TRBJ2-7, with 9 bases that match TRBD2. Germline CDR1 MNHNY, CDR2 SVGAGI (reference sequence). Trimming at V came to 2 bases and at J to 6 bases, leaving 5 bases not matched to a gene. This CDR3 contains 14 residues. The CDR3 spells CASSYVGLAIEQYS. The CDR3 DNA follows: TGTGCCAGCAGTTACGTTGGACTAGCGATCGAGCAGTACTCC.

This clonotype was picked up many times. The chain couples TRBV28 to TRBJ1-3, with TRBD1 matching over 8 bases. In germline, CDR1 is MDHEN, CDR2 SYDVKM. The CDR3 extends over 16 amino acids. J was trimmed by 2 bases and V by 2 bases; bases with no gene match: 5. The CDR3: CASSLIPGGTGNTIYF. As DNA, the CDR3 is TGTGCCAGCAGTTTAATTCCAGGGGGCACTGGAAACACCATATATTTT.

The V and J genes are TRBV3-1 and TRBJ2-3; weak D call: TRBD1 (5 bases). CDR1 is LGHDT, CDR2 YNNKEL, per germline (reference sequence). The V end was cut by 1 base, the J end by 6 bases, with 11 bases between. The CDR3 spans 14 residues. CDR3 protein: CASSQVGEGDTQYF. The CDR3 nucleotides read TGTGCCAGCAGCCAAGTAGGGGAAGGCGATACGCAGTATTTT.

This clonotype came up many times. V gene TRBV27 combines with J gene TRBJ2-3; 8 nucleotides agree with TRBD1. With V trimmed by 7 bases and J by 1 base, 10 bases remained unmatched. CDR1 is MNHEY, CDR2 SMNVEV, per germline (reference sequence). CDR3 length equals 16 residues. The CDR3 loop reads CASKTRTGLRTDTQYF. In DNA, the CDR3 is TGTGCCAGCAAAACCCGGACAGGGCTGCGCACAGATACGCAGTATTTT.

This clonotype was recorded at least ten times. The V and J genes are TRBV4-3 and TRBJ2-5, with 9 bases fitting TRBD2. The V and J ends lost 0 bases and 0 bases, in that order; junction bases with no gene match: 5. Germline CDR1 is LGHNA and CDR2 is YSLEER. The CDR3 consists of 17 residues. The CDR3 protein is CASSQDRSGSHQETQYF. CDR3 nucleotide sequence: TGCGCCAGCAGCCAAGATCGTAGCGGGAGCCACCAAGAGACCCAGTACTTC.

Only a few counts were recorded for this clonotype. The CDR3 nucleotides are TGTGCCAGCTCACCGGTGGCGCCCCGGGGAGAGACCCAGTACTTC. Its translation: CASSPVAPRGETQYF. The V call is TRBV18, the J call TRBJ2-5; tentatively, D is TRBD2 (5 bases). The CDR3 runs 15 residues. CDR1 and CDR2 from the germline V gene are KGHSH and LQKENI. V lost 3 bases and J lost 4, with 15 bases in between.

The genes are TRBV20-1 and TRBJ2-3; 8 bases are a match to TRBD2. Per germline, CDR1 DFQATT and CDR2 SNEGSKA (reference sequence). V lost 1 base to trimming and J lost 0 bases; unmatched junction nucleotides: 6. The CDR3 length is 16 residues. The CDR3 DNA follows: TGCAGTGCTAGAGGTATTAGCGGGGAGAGCACAGATACGCAGTATTTT. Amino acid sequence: CSARGISGESTDTQYF.

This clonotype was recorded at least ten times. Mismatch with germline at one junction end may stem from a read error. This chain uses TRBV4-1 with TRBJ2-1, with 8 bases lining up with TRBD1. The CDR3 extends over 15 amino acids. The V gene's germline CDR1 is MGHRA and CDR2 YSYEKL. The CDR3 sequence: CASSQDPTGANGQFF. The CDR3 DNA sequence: TGCGCCAGCAGCCAAGATCCGACAGGGGCCAATGGGCAGTTCTTC.

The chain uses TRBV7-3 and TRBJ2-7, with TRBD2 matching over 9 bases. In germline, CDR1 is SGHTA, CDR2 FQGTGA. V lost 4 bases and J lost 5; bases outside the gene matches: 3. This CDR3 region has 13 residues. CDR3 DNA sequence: TGTGCCAGCAGCTCGGGACTAGCCGACGAGCAGTACTTC. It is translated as CASSSGLADEQYF.

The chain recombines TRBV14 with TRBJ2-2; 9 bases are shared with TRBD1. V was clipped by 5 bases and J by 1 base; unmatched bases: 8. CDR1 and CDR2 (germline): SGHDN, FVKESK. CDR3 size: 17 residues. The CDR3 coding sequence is TGTGCCAGCAGCAAAACCGGGACAGGGTGGAACACCGGGGAGCTGTTTTTT. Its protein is CASSKTGTGWNTGELFF.

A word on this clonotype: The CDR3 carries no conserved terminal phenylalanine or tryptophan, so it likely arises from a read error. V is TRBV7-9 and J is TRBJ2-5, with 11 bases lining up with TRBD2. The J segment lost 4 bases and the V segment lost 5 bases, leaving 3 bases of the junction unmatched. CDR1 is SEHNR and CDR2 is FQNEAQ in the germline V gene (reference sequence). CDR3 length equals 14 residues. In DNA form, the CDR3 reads TGTGCCAGCAGCAGTACTAGCGGGGGAGAGACCCAGTACTCC. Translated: CASSSTSGGETQYS.

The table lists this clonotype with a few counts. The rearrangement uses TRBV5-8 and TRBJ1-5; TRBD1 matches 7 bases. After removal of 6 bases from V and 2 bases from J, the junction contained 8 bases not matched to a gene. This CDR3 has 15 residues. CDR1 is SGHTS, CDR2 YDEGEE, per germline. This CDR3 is CASKERGLGNQPQHF. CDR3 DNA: TGTGCCAGCAAAGAGAGGGGGCTGGGCAATCAGCCCCAGCATTTT.

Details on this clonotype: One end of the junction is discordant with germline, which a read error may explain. The CDR3 sequence is CASSYGTPGELLF. The CDR3 bases are TGTGCCAGCAGTTACGGGACACCCGGGGAGCTGCTTTTT. The chain carries TRBV6-5 and TRBJ2-2; tentative D call: TRBD1 (6 bases). CDR3 length: 13 amino acids. Germline values: CDR1 MNHEY, CDR2 SVGAGI.

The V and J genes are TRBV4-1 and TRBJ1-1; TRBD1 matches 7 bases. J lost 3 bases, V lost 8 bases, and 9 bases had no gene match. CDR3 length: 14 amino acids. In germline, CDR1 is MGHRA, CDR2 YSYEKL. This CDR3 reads CASRVQGVDTEAFF. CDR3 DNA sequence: TGCGCCAGCCGAGTCCAGGGGGTGGACACTGAAGCTTTCTTT.

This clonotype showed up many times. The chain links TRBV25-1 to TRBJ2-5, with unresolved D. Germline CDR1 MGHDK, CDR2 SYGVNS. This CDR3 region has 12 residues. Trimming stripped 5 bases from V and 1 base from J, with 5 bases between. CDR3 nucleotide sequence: TGTGCCAGCAGTTGGGGCCAAGAGACCCAGTACTTC. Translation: CASSWGQETQYF.

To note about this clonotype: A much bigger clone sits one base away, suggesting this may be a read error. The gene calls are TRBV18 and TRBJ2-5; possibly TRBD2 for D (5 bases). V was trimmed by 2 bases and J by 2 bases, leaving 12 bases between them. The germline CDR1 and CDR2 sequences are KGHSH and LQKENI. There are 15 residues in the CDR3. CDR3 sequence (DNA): TGTGCCAGCTCACCATCCCTCGGACTGCAAGAGACCCAGTACTTC. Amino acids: CASSPSLGLQETQYF.

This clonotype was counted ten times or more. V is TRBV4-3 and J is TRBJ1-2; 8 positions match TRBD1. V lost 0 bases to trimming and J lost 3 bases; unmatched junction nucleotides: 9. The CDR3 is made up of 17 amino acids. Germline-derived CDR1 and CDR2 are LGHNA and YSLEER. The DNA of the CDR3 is TGCGCCAGCAGCCAAGAGACAGGGGAGTCGATCTACTATGGCTACACCTTC. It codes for CASSQETGESIYYGYTF.